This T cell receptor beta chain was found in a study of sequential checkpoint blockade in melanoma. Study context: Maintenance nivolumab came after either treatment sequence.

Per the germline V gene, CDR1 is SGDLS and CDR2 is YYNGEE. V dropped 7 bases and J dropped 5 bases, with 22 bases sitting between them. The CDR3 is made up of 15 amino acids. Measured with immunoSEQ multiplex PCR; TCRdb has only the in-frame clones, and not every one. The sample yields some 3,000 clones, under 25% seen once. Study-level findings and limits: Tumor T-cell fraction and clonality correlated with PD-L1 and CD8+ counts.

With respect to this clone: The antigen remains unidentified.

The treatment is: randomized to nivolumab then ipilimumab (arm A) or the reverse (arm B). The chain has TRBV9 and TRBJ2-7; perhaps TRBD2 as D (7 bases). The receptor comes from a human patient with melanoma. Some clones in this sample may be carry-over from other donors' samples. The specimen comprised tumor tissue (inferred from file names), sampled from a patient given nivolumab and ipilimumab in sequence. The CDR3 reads CASARYGGAQDEQYF. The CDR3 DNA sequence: TGTGCCAGCGCCCGATATGGGGGGGCGCAGGACGAGCAGTACTTC.